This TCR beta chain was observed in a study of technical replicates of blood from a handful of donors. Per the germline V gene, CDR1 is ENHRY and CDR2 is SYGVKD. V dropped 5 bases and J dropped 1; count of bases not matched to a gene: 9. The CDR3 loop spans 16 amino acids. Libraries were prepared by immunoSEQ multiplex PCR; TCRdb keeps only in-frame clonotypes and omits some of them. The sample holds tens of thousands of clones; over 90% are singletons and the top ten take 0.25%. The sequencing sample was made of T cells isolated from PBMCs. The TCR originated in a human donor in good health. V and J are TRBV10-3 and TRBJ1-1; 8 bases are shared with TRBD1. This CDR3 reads CAISTGTGRRNTEAFF. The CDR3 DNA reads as TGTGCCATCAGTACCGGGACAGGTCGTAGGAACACTGAAGCTTTCTTT.